A single sample is the source of the 10 T cell receptor beta chains below, sequenced in a study of T cells in Graves' hyperthyroidism and ophthalmopathy. There were TCR beta CDR3 regions amplified from RNA transcripts. The HTBI primer set served for first-round RT-PCR of the TCR CDR3. MiXCR, applied by TCRdb to the multiplex PCR reads, yields one record per CDR3 protein. The sample consists of hundreds of thousands of distinct CDR3 sequences, around 42% of them appearing once. The sample taken for sequencing was peripheral blood or thyroid tissue (not recorded which). The source of these receptors is a woman between 18 and 29 years old with Graves' hyperthyroidism.

In its sample, this clonotype was seen a few times. V and J are TRBV2 and TRBJ1-1; D is perhaps TRBD1 (6 bases). V lost 9 bases and J 4 bases, leaving 15 bases between the germline ends. The CDR3 runs to 13 residues. Germline lookup yields CDR1 SNHLY and CDR2 FYNNEI. This CDR3 is CASQKGVGTEAFF. CDR3 coding DNA: TGTGCCAGTCAAAAGGGGGTCGGCACTGAAGCTTTCTTT.

This clonotype was recorded a few times. The chain couples TRBV2 to TRBJ1-1; perhaps TRBD1 as D (5 bases). The CDR3 spans 11 residues. CDR1 and CDR2 (germline): SNHLY, FYNNEI. V lost 11 bases to trimming and J lost 6 bases, with 13 bases between them. In nucleotides, the CDR3 is TGTGCCCCCCGGGGGGGGGCTGAAGCTTTCTTT. Residues: CAPRGGAEAFF.

At least ten counts were recorded for this clonotype. The chain couples TRBV7-6 to TRBJ1-2, with TRBD1 as a possible D gene (5 bases). Looked up from germline, CDR1 is SGHVS and CDR2 is FNYEAQ. The CDR3 runs 14 residues. V was trimmed by 5 bases and J by 2 bases, leaving 12 bases between them. The CDR3 is CASSLQGDNYGYTF. The DNA of the CDR3 is TGTGCCAGCAGCCTCCAGGGTGACAACTATGGCTACACCTTC.

The chain is built from TRBV2 and TRBJ2-7; no firm D call. CDR1 is SNHLY, CDR2 FYNNEI, per germline. This CDR3 comprises 13 residues. The V gene lost 7 bases and the J gene lost 2 bases, with 12 bases spanning the gap. The CDR3, as DNA: TGTGCCAGCAAAGACGGCAGCGCCTACGAGCAGTACTTC. This sequence encodes CASKDGSAYEQYF.

The chain combines TRBV20-1 with TRBJ1-3, with D possibly being TRBD1 (5 bases). V lost 3 bases and J 8 bases, leaving 11 bases between the germline ends. CDR3 size: 12 residues. Germline CDR1 is DFQATT and CDR2 is SNEGSKA (reference sequence). CDR3 DNA: TGCAGTGCTAGGGGACTAGCGGACACCATATATTTT. It translates to CSARGLADTIYF.

The V and J genes are TRBV5-6 and TRBJ2-2, with D unclear. There are 14 residues in the CDR3. V lost 1 base to trimming and J lost 4 bases, with 8 bases between them. Germline V gene data show CDR1 as SGHDT and CDR2 as YYEEEE. CDR3 protein: CASSLQLSTGELFF. The CDR3 DNA reads TGTGCCAGCAGCTTGCAACTATCCACCGGGGAGCTGTTTTTT.

The chain joins TRBV20-1 to TRBJ2-2; weak D call: TRBD2 (6 bases). Trimming pared 1 base from V and 0 bases from J, leaving 9 bases between. The CDR3 spans 15 residues. Germline CDR1 reads DFQATT; CDR2 reads SNEGSKA (reference sequence). The CDR3 loop is CSARAREANTGELFF. DNA of the CDR3: TGCAGTGCTAGAGCCAGGGAGGCGAACACCGGGGAGCTGTTTTTT.

The rearrangement links TRBV15 to TRBJ2-2; 7 nucleotides agree with TRBD2. Germline V gene data show CDR1 as LNHNV and CDR2 as YYDKDF (reference sequence). The CDR3 loop spans 15 amino acids. V was clipped by 7 bases and J by 7 bases; unmatched bases: 12. In nucleotides, the CDR3 is TGTGCCACCAAGTTCGGTGGGAGGGCCATCGGGGAGCTGTTTTTT. Its translation: CATKFGGRAIGELFF.

The chain recombines TRBV2 with TRBJ2-5; D is undetermined. The CDR3 covers 13 residues. Trimming left V 9 bases short and J 9 bases short, with 20 bases between. Per the germline V gene, CDR1 is SNHLY and CDR2 is FYNNEI. The CDR3 coding sequence is TGTGCCAGTTTCGAATCGGTAGGTCAGCCCCAGTACTTC. It translates to CASFESVGQPQYF.

This rearrangement joins TRBV29-1 to TRBJ1-3; D is unclear. The CDR3 covers 12 residues. V gave up 4 bases and J gave up 7 bases, with 11 bases separating them. Germline CDR1 reads SQVTM; CDR2 reads ANQGSEA. The CDR3 coding sequence is TGCAGCGTTGCGAACCTTATGAACACCATATATTTT. Protein product: CSVANLMNTIYF.